One sample yielded the 5 T cell receptor beta chains listed below, sequenced in a study of shared clonotypes between healthy human individuals. Naive CD8 populations comprised CD45RO-negative cells positively selected for CCR7, excluding terminally differentiated effector memory CD45RA+ cells. Sequencing used immunoSEQ multiplex PCR; TCRdb keeps in-frame clones, though not all of them. The sample shows some 740,000 clones, 92% of them seen only once. Material for sequencing was naive CD8+ T cells sorted from blood. The receptors originated from a man aged 25 to 40 in good health.

The chain carries TRBV4-2 and TRBJ2-3; D is undetermined. Trimming removed 0 bases from V and 4 bases from J, with 11 bases in between. This CDR3 has 15 amino acids. Germline CDR1 is LGHNA and CDR2 is YNFKEQ. The CDR3 bases are TGTGCCAGCAGCCAAGAGCCCTTGGATCCAGATACGCAGTATTTT. Translated: CASSQEPLDPDTQYF.

The chain is built from TRBV6-5 and TRBJ2-7; D is perhaps TRBD1 (6 bases). This CDR3 region has 13 residues. V was clipped by 4 bases and J by 2 bases, with 9 bases between them. The V gene's germline CDR1 is MNHEY and CDR2 SVGAGI. The chain's CDR3 is CASSSEGAYEQYF. The CDR3 coding sequence is TGTGCCAGCAGTTCCGAGGGGGCCTACGAGCAGTACTTC.

V gene TRBV27 combines with J gene TRBJ2-7, with D perhaps assigned TRBD1 or TRBD2 (5 bases each). The V and J ends lost 5 bases and 3 bases respectively, with 17 bases between them. CDR1 and CDR2 (germline): MNHEY, SMNVEV (reference sequence). This CDR3 region has 15 residues. The CDR3 nucleotides read TGTGCCAGCAGTGCACTAAGGGACGGTGGCTACGAGCAGTACTTC. Protein sequence: CASSALRDGGYEQYF.

The rearrangement uses TRBV5-4 and TRBJ2-7; either TRBD1 or TRBD2 may fit D (5 bases each). Germline-derived CDR1 and CDR2 are SGHNT and YYREEE (reference sequence). The V gene lost 3 bases and the J gene lost 2 bases, with 15 bases spanning the gap. The CDR3 is 15 amino acids. The CDR3 DNA follows: TGTGCCAGCAGCTCCCCAGGGTCGGGACCCTACGAGCAGTACTTC. Its protein product is CASSSPGSGPYEQYF. The full variable domain, completed using reference TRBV5-4 and TRBJ2-7, is ETGVTQSPTHLIKTRGQQVTLRCSSQSGHNTVSWYQQALGQGPQFIFQYYREEENGRGNFPPRFSGLQFPNYSSELNVNALELDDSALYLCASSSPGSGPYEQYFGPGTRLTVT.

V is TRBV7-8 and J is TRBJ1-5; D is ambiguous. Per the germline V gene, CDR1 is SGHVS and CDR2 is FQNEAQ. This CDR3 comprises 13 residues. Trimming pared 8 bases from V and 0 bases from J, leaving 8 bases between. Here the CDR3 reads CASGLNSNQPQHF. The CDR3 DNA reads as TGTGCCAGCGGGCTCAATAGCAATCAGCCCCAGCATTTT. Drawing the rest from reference TRBV7-8 and TRBJ1-5, the complete variable domain is GAGVSQSPRYKVAKRGQDVALRCDPISGHVSLFWYQQALGQGPEFLTYFQNEAQLDKSGLPSDRFFAERPEGSVSTLKIQRTQQEDSAVYLCASGLNSNQPQHFGDGTRLSIL.